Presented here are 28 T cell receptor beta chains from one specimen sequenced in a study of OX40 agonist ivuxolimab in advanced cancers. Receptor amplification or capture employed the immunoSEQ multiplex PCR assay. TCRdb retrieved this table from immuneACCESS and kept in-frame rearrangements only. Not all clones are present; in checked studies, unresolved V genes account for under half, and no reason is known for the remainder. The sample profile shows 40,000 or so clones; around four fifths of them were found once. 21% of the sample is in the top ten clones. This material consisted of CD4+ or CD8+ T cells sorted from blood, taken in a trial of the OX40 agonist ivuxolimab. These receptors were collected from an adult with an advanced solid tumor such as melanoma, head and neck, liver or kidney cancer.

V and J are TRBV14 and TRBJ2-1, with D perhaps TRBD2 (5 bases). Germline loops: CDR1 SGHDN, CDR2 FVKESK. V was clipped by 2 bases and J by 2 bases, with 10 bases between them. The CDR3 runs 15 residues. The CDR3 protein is CASSQFKGAYNEQFF. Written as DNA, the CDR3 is TGTGCCAGCAGCCAATTTAAGGGAGCCTACAATGAGCAGTTCTTC.

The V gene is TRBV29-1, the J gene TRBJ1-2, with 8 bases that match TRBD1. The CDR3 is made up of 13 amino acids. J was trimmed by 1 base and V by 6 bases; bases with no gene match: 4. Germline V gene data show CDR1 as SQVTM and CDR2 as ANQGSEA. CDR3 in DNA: TGCAGCGTGGGACAGGAATATAACTATGGCTACACCTTC. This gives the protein CSVGQEYNYGYTF.

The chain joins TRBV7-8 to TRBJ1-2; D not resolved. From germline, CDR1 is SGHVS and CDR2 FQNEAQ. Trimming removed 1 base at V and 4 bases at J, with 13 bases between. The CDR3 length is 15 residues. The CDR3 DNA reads TGTGCCAGCAGCTTAGGCCGAAGACGGAGCTATGGCTACACCTTC. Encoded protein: CASSLGRRRSYGYTF.

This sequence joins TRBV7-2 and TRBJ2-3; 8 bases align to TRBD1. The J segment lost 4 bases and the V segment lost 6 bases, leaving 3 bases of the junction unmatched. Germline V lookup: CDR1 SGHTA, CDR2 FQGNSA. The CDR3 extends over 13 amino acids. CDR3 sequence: CASRQGAADTQYF. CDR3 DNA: TGTGCCAGCAGGCAGGGGGCAGCAGATACGCAGTATTTT.

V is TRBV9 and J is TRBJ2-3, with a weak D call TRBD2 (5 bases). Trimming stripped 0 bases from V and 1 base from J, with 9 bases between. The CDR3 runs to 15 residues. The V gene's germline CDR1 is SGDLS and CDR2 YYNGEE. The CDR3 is CASSVVEGRTDTQYF. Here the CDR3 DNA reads TGTGCCAGCAGCGTAGTCGAGGGCCGCACAGATACGCAGTATTTT.

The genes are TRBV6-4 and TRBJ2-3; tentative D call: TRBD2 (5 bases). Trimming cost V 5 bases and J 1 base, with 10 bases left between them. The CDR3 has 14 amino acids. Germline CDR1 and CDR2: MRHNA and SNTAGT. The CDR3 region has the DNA TGTGCCAGCAGTCAAGCCGGGGGCACAGATACGCAGTATTTT. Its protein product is CASSQAGGTDTQYF.

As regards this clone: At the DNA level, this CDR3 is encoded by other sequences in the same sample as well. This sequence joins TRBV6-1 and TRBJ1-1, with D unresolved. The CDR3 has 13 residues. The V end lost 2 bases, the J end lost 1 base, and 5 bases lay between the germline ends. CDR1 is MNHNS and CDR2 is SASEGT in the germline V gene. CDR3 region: CASSERENTEAFF. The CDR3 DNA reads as TGTGCCAGCAGTGAAAGGGAGAACACTGAAGCTTTCTTT.

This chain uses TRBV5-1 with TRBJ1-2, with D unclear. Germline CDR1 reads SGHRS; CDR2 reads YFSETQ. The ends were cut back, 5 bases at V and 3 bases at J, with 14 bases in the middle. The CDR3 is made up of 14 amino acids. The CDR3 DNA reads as TGCGCCAGCAGTATCGGAGGTTATGACTATGGCTACACCTTC. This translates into CASSIGGYDYGYTF. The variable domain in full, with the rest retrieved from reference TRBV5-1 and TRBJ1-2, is KAGVTQTPRYLIKTRGQQVTLSCSPISGHRSVSWYQQTPGQGLQFLFEYFSETQRNKGNFPGRFSGRQFSNSRSEMNVSTLELGDSALYLCASSIGGYDYGYTFGSGTRLTVV.

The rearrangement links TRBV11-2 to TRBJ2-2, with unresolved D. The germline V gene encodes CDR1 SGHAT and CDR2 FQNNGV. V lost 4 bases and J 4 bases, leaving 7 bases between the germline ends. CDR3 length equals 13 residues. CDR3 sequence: CASSSAGTGELFF. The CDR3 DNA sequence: TGTGCCAGCAGCTCTGCCGGCACCGGGGAGCTGTTTTTT.

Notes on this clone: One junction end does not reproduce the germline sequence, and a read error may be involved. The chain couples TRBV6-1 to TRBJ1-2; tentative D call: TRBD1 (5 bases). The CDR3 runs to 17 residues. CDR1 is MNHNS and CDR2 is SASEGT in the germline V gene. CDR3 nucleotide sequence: TGTGCCATCAGTGAGTCGTCACAGGCTCCTTTTAACTATGGCTACACCTTC. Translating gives CAISESSQAPFNYGYTF.

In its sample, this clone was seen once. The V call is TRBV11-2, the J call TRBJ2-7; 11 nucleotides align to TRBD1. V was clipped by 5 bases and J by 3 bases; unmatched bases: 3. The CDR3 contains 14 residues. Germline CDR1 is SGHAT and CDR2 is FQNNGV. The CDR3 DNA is TGTGCCAGCAGCACCGGGACAGGGGGCTACGAGCAGTACTTC. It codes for CASSTGTGGYEQYF. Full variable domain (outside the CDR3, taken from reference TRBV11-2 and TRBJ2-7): EAGVAQSPRYKIIEKRQSVAFWCNPISGHATLYWYQQILGQGPKLLIQFQNNGVVDDSQLPKDRFSAERLKGVDSTLKIQPAKLEDSAVYLCASSTGTGGYEQYFGPGTRLTVT.

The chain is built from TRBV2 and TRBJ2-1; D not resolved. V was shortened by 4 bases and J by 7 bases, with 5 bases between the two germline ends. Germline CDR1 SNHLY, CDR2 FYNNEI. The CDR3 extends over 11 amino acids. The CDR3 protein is CASSVTNEQFF. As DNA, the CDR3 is TGTGCCAGCAGTGTTACAAATGAGCAGTTCTTC.

CDR3 bases: TGTGCCAGCAGTGAAAGTGCCGGCAGGGCGAACACTGAAGCTTTCTTT. It specifies CASSESAGRANTEAFF. The chain couples TRBV6-1 to TRBJ1-1; weak D call: TRBD1 (5 bases). The germline V gene has CDR1 MNHNS and CDR2 SASEGT. The CDR3 is 16 amino acids. With 2 bases removed from V and 1 base from J, the gap between germline ends came to 14 bases.

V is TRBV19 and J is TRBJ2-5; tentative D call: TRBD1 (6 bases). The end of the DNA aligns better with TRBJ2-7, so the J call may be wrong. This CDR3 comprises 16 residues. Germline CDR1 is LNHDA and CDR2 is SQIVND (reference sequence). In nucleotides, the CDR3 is TGTGCCAGTAGTATATTCGATCCCCAAGGGGGCTACGAGCAGTACTTC. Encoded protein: CASSIFDPQGGYEQYF.

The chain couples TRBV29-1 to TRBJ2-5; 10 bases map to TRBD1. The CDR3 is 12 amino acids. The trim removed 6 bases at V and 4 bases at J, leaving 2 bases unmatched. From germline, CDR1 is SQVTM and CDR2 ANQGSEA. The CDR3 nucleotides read TGCAGCGTCGACAGGGGGCGAGAGACCCAGTACTTC. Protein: CSVDRGRETQYF.

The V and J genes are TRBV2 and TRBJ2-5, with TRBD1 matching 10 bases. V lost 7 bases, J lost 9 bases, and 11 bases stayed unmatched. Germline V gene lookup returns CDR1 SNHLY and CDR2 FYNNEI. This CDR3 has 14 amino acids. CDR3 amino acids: CASTSRTGGLSQYF. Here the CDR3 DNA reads TGTGCCAGCACCTCAAGGACAGGGGGTTTGTCCCAGTACTTC.

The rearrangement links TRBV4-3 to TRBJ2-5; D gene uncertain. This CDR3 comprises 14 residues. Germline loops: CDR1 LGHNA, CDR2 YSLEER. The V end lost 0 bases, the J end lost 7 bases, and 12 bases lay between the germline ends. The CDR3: CASSQEMSTGTQYF. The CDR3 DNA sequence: TGCGCCAGCAGCCAAGAAATGTCTACGGGGACCCAGTACTTC.

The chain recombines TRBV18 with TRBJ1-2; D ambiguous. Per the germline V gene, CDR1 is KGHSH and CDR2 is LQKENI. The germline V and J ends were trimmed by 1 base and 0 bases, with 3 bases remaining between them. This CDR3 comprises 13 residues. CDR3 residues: CASSPQSNYGYTF. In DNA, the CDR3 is TGTGCCAGCTCACCACAATCTAACTATGGCTACACCTTC.

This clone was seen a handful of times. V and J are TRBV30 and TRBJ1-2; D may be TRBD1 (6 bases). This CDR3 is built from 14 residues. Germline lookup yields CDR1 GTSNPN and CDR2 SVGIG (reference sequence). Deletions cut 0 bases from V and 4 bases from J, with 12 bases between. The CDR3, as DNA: TGTGCCTGGAGTGTACAGGGTGGGCGCTATGGCTACACCTTC. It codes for CAWSVQGGRYGYTF. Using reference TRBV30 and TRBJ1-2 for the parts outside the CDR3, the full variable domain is SQTIHQWPATLVQPVGSPLSLECTVEGTSNPNLYWYRQAAGRGLQLLFYSVGIGQISSEVPQNLSASRPQDRQFILSSKKLLLSDSGFYLCAWSVQGGRYGYTFGSGTRLTVV.

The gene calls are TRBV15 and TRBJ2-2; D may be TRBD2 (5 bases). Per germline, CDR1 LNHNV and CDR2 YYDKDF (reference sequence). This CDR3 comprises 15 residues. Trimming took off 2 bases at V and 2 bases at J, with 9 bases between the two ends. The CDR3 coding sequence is TGTGCCACCAGCAGATCAAGCGGAAACACCGGGGAGCTGTTTTTT. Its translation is CATSRSSGNTGELFF.

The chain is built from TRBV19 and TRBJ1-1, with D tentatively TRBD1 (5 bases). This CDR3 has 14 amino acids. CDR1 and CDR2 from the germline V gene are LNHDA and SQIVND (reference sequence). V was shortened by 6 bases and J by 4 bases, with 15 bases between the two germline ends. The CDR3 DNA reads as TGTGCCAGTAGGTGGAGGGGAGAGGGCACTGAAGCTTTCTTT. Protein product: CASRWRGEGTEAFF.

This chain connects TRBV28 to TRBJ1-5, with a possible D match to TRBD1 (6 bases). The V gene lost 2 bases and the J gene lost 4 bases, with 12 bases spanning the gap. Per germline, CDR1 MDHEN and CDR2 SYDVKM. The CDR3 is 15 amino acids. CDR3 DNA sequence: TGTGCCAGCAGTTTAGCGATAGGACAGAATCAGCCCCAGCATTTT. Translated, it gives CASSLAIGQNQPQHF.

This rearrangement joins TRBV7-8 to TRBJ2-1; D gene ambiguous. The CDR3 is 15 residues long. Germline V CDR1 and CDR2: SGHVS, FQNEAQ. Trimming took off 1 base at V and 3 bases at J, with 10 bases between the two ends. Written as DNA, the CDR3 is TGTGCCAGCAGCTTAGTTGCGGACGACTACAATGAGCAGTTCTTC. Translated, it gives CASSLVADDYNEQFF. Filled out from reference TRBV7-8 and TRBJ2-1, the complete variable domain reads GAGVSQSPRYKVAKRGQDVALRCDPISGHVSLFWYQQALGQGPEFLTYFQNEAQLDKSGLPSDRFFAERPEGSVSTLKIQRTQQEDSAVYLCASSLVADDYNEQFFGPGTRLTVL.

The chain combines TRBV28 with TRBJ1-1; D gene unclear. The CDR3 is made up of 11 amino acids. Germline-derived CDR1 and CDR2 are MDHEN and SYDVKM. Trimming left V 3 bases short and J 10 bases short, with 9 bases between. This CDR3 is CASSLGFGAFF. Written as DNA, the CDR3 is TGTGCCAGCAGTTTGGGGTTTGGAGCTTTCTTT.

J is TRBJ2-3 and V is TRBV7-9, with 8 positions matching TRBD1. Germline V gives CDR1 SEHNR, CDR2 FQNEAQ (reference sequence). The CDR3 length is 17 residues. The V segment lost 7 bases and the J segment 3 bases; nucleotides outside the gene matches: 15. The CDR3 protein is CASTPGQAFGPTDTQYF. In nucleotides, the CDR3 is TGTGCCAGCACCCCGGGACAGGCCTTTGGCCCAACAGATACGCAGTATTTT. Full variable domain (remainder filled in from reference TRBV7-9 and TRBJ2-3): DTGVSQNPRHKITKRGQNVTFRCDPISEHNRLYWYRQTLGQGPEFLTYFQNEAQLEKSRLLSDRFSAERPKGSFSTLEIQRTEQGDSAMYLCASTPGQAFGPTDTQYFGPGTRLTVL.

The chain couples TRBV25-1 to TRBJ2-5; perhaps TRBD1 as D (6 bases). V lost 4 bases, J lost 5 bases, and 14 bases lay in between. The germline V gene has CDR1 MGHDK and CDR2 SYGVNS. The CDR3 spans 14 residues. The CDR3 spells CASSGKGGWETQYF. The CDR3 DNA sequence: TGTGCCAGCAGTGGAAAAGGGGGTTGGGAGACCCAGTACTTC.

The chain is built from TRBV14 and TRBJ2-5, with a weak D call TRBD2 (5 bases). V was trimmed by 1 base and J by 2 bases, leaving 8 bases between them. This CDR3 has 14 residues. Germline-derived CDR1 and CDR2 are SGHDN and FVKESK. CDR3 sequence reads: CASSQGGLQETQYF. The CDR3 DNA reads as TGTGCCAGCAGCCAAGGCGGGCTACAAGAGACCCAGTACTTC.

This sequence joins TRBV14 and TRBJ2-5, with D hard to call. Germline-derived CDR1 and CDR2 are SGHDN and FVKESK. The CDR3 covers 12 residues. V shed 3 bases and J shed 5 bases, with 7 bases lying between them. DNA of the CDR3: TGTGCCAGCAGCCATATCTGGGAGACCCAGTACTTC. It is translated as CASSHIWETQYF.